These T cell receptor beta chains were read from a single sample in a study of beta chain features in type 1 diabetes. This table comes from immunoSEQ multiplex PCR, and its TCRdb copy is limited to in-frame clones, with some not included. Of hundreds of thousands of clones in the sample, around 28% were seen once. Sequences were obtained from naive CD4+ T cells from blood. These receptors all come from a man aged 18 to 29 in good health. The CDR3 runs from the conserved cysteine through the conserved F or W. Each record gives: J gene, clone size, D gene, V gene, CDR3 protein, CDR3 DNA. D genes are given only for firm matches. Clone sizes are given selectively: once, few, many, or a class where the clone is expanded.

J: TRBJ2-7; size: -; D: TRBD2; V: TRBV30; CDR3: CAWSGRLAGDGEQYF; DNA: TGTGCCTGGAGTGGCAGACTAGCGGGGGATGGCGAGCAGTACTTC
J: TRBJ2-3; size: -; D: -; V: TRBV9; CDR3: CASSQGTDTQYF; DNA: TGTGCCAGCTCGCAGGGGACAGATACGCAGTATTTT
J: TRBJ2-1; size: -; D: TRBD2; V: TRBV9; CDR3: CASSVSSGSYNEQFF; DNA: TGTGCCAGCAGCGTATCTAGCGGGTCGTACAATGAGCAGTTCTTC
J: TRBJ2-4; size: -; D: -; V: TRBV15; CDR3: CATSRGRGPNIQYF; DNA: TGTGCCACCAGCAGAGGGAGGGGCCCAAACATTCAGTACTTC
J: TRBJ2-7; size: -; D: -; V: TRBV4-2; CDR3: CASSQDLGTWGDEQYF; DNA: TGTGCCAGCAGCCAAGATTTAGGGACCTGGGGGGACGAGCAGTACTTC
J: TRBJ2-1; size: -; D: TRBD2; V: TRBV9; CDR3: CASSFDGTIINEQFF; DNA: TGTGCCAGCAGCTTCGACGGGACTATCATTAATGAGCAGTTCTTC
J: TRBJ2-5; size: -; D: TRBD2; V: TRBV4-2; CDR3: CASSPRTSGATFQETQYF; DNA: TGTGCCAGCAGCCCGAGGACTAGCGGGGCGACCTTCCAAGAGACCCAGTACTTC
J: TRBJ1-5; size: once; D: -; V: TRBV2; CDR3: CASSEEGREQPQHF; DNA: TGTGCCAGCAGTGAGGAAGGAAGGGAACAGCCCCAGCATTTT
J: TRBJ1-2; size: -; D: -; V: TRBV28; CDR3: CASSLADYGYTF; DNA: TGTGCCAGCAGTTTGGCGGACTATGGCTACACCTTC
J: TRBJ2-7; size: -; D: -; V: TRBV6-6; CDR3: CASSYGARYEQYF; DNA: TGTGCCAGCAGTTACGGAGCGAGATACGAGCAGTACTTC
J: TRBJ2-7; size: -; D: -; V: TRBV9; CDR3: CASALGGGPQYEQYF; DNA: TGTGCCAGCGCCCTGGGGGGCGGACCTCAATACGAGCAGTACTTC
J: TRBJ2-1; size: -; D: -; V: TRBV7-3; CDR3: CASLRGSEQFF; DNA: TGTGCCAGCTTACGGGGGAGCGAGCAGTTCTTC
J: TRBJ2-2; size: -; D: -; V: TRBV7-8; CDR3: CASSFGQGPLIRELFF; DNA: TGTGCCAGCAGCTTCGGACAAGGCCCTTTGATCCGGGAGCTGTTTTTT
J: TRBJ2-2; size: -; D: TRBD2; V: TRBV10-3; CDR3: CAIRGTSGSPNTGELFF; DNA: TGTGCCATCAGGGGGACTAGCGGGAGCCCGAACACCGGGGAGCTGTTTTTT
J: TRBJ2-5; size: -; D: TRBD2; V: TRBV9; CDR3: CASSAGLARETQYF; DNA: TGTGCCAGCAGCGCGGGACTAGCAAGAGAGACCCAGTACTTC
J: TRBJ2-2; size: -; D: -; V: TRBV9; CDR3: CASSVGQGSGELFF; DNA: TGTGCCAGCAGCGTAGGGCAGGGATCCGGGGAGCTGTTTTTT
J: TRBJ2-6; size: few; D: -; V: TRBV4-3; CDR3: CASSLVLRASSGANVLTF; DNA: TGCGCCAGCAGCCTAGTGCTACGGGCCTCTTCTGGCGCCAACGTCCTGACTTTC
J: TRBJ2-1; size: -; D: -; V: TRBV28; CDR3: CASSFRPYNEQFF; DNA: TGTGCCAGCAGTTTTAGACCCTACAATGAGCAGTTCTTC
J: TRBJ1-5; size: -; D: -; V: TRBV29-1; CDR3: CSVAGSNQPQHF; DNA: TGCAGCGTCGCAGGGTCCAATCAGCCCCAGCATTTT
J: TRBJ2-7; size: -; D: TRBD2; V: TRBV7-2; CDR3: CASSLVVVGLAGYEQYF; DNA: TGTGCCAGCAGCTTAGTAGTGGTGGGACTAGCGGGTTACGAGCAGTACTTC
J: TRBJ2-3; size: -; D: -; V: TRBV7-9; CDR3: CASSFRGSDTQYF; DNA: TGTGCCAGCAGCTTCCGGGGTTCAGATACGCAGTATTTT
J: TRBJ1-1; size: few; D: -; V: TRBV7-9; CDR3: CASSHPESKYTEAFF; DNA: TGTGCCAGCAGCCACCCGGAGAGCAAGTACACTGAAGCTTTCTTT
J: TRBJ2-5; size: -; D: -; V: TRBV10-3; CDR3: CAIRGGGGPETQYF; DNA: TGTGCCATCAGGGGGGGTGGAGGACCAGAGACCCAGTACTTC
J: TRBJ1-1; size: -; D: -; V: TRBV4-1; CDR3: CASSAIAGGMNTEAFF; DNA: TGCGCCAGCAGCGCGATTGCGGGCGGGATGAACACTGAAGCTTTCTTT
J: TRBJ2-5; size: few; D: -; V: TRBV28; CDR3: CASSLPQYQETQYF; DNA: TGTGCCAGCAGTTTACCACAGTACCAAGAGACCCAGTACTTC
J: TRBJ2-1; size: -; D: TRBD2; V: TRBV15; CDR3: CATSTQRGSYNEQFF; DNA: TGTGCCACCAGCACTCAGCGGGGAAGCTACAATGAGCAGTTCTTC
J: TRBJ2-1; size: -; D: -; V: TRBV7-2; CDR3: CASSLDPSGEQFF; DNA: TGTGCCAGCAGCTTAGACCCCTCAGGGGAGCAGTTCTTC
J: TRBJ2-4; size: -; D: TRBD1; V: TRBV2; CDR3: CASSEGRGPQNIQYF; DNA: TGTGCCAGCAGTGAAGGCAGGGGGCCCCAAAACATTCAGTACTTC
J: TRBJ2-5; size: few; D: -; V: TRBV7-2; CDR3: CASSLDPGFYQETQYF; DNA: TGTGCCAGCAGCTTAGATCCAGGGTTTTACCAAGAGACCCAGTACTTC
J: TRBJ2-7; size: few; D: -; V: TRBV20-1; CDR3: CSAKLVYEQYF; DNA: TGCAGTGCTAAGTTGGTCTACGAGCAGTACTTC
J: TRBJ2-1; size: few; D: TRBD2; V: TRBV27; CDR3: CASSIIRTSGESSYNEQFF; DNA: TGTGCCAGCAGCATTATTCGGACTAGCGGCGAGAGCTCCTACAATGAGCAGTTCTTC
J: TRBJ2-1; size: few; D: TRBD1; V: TRBV10-3; CDR3: CAISSNRGTYNEQFF; DNA: TGTGCCATCAGTAGTAACAGGGGTACCTACAATGAGCAGTTCTTC
J: TRBJ1-1; size: -; D: -; V: TRBV9; CDR3: CASSTDYWAPGTEAFF; DNA: TGTGCCAGCAGCACCGATTACTGGGCCCCGGGCACTGAAGCTTTCTTT
J: TRBJ2-5; size: few; D: -; V: TRBV4-2; CDR3: CASSQGDIQETQYF; DNA: TGTGCCAGCAGCCAAGGGGACATCCAAGAGACCCAGTACTTC
J: TRBJ2-1; size: few; D: TRBD1; V: TRBV30; CDR3: CAWTKDRYNEQFF; DNA: TGTGCCTGGACTAAGGACAGGTACAATGAGCAGTTCTTC
J: TRBJ2-1; size: -; D: -; V: TRBV2; CDR3: CASSGRRASYNEQFF; DNA: TGTGCCAGCAGTGGGCGGAGAGCCTCCTACAATGAGCAGTTCTTC
J: TRBJ2-5; size: -; D: -; V: TRBV14; CDR3: CASSQSGGETQYF; DNA: TGTGCCAGCAGCCAAAGCGGCGGGGAGACCCAGTACTTC
J: TRBJ2-1; size: -; D: TRBD1; V: TRBV9; CDR3: CASSGTGYNEQFF; DNA: TGTGCCAGCAGCGGGACAGGCTACAATGAGCAGTTCTTC
J: TRBJ1-4; size: -; D: -; V: TRBV4-2; CDR3: CASSQETAATNEKLFF; DNA: TGTGCCAGCAGCCAAGAGACTGCGGCAACTAATGAAAAACTGTTTTTT
J: TRBJ2-3; size: few; D: -; V: TRBV28; CDR3: CASTPRGGTDTQYF; DNA: TGTGCCAGCACTCCCCGGGGTGGCACAGATACGCAGTATTTT
J: TRBJ2-3; size: -; D: -; V: TRBV5-1; CDR3: CASSSWAGFGDTQYF; DNA: TGCGCCAGCAGCTCTTGGGCAGGGTTTGGAGATACGCAGTATTTT
J: TRBJ2-2; size: once; D: TRBD1; V: TRBV5-4; CDR3: CASSLDRDGELFF; DNA: TGTGCCAGCAGCCTTGACAGGGACGGGGAGCTGTTTTTT
J: TRBJ2-1; size: -; D: -; V: TRBV4-2; CDR3: CASSQIDTNNEQFF; DNA: TGTGCCAGCAGCCAGATAGACACTAACAATGAGCAGTTCTTC
J: TRBJ2-2; size: few; D: TRBD2; V: TRBV7-9; CDR3: CASSPPGLRDTGELFF; DNA: TGTGCCAGCAGCCCTCCGGGACTAAGGGACACCGGGGAGCTGTTTTTT
J: TRBJ2-5; size: few; D: -; V: TRBV7-2; CDR3: CASSASPGETQYF; DNA: TGTGCCAGCAGCGCCTCCCCCGGGGAGACCCAGTACTTC
J: TRBJ1-1; size: -; D: TRBD1; V: TRBV30; CDR3: CAWKKTGGLYTEAFF; DNA: TGTGCCTGGAAAAAGACAGGGGGGTTGTACACTGAAGCTTTCTTT
J: TRBJ2-2; size: -; D: -; V: TRBV7-9; CDR3: CASSLGQGTGELFF; DNA: TGTGCCAGCAGCCTTGGACAAGGCACCGGGGAGCTGTTTTTT
J: TRBJ2-1; size: few; D: TRBD2; V: TRBV30; CDR3: CAWMASGILEQFF; DNA: TGTGCCTGGATGGCTAGCGGGATTCTGGAGCAGTTCTTC
J: TRBJ2-4; size: few; D: -; V: TRBV18; CDR3: CASSPPSHVNIQYF; DNA: TGTGCCAGCTCACCACCGTCCCACGTAAACATTCAGTACTTC
J: TRBJ2-7; size: -; D: -; V: TRBV7-6; CDR3: CASSLLDRNYEQYF; DNA: TGTGCCAGCAGCTTACTAGACAGGAACTACGAGCAGTACTTC